This TCR beta chain was sequenced in a study of shared clonotypes between healthy human individuals. About the research overall: The donors, a couple of women and a few men, were aged 18 to 49. Overall study results and limits: In general, naive subsets displayed greater estimated richness than memory subsets did.

The CDR3 runs 17 residues. Germline CDR1 LNHNV, CDR2 YYDKDF (reference sequence). With 5 bases removed from V and 3 bases from J, the gap between germline ends came to 23 bases. Concerning this clone itself: Its antigen is as yet unknown.

Libraries were prepared by immunoSEQ multiplex PCR; TCRdb keeps only in-frame clonotypes and omits some of them. The sample shows more than 150,000 clones, just under 95% of them seen only once. The J gene is TRBJ2-7, the V gene TRBV15, with D possibly matching TRBD2 (7 bases). This TCR derives from a woman aged 30 to 39 in good health. Sequences were obtained from naive CD4+ T cells sorted from blood. Documented subset: CD45RA+ positively selected. The CDR3 loop reads CATSQLPRGASIYEQYF. The CDR3 nucleotides read TGTGCCACCAGCCAACTGCCCCGGGGGGCGAGTATCTACGAGCAGTACTTC.